The TCR beta chain under discussion was sequenced for a study of control samples from healthy donors and cancer patients. TCRdb's table, derived via immunoSEQ multiplex PCR, lists solely in-frame clones and lacks some. The sample contains 70,000 to 75,000 clones, about 94% of which appear only once. J was trimmed by 1 base and V by 5 bases; bases with no gene match: 3. Germline CDR1 is SNHLY and CDR2 is FYNNEI. This CDR3 spans 14 amino acids. V gene TRBV2 combines with J gene TRBJ1-1; 8 positions agree with TRBD1. The clonotype originates from a woman under 40 in good health. The sample was blood. CDR3 region: CASSPGTGNTEAFF. CDR3 in DNA: TGTGCCAGCAGTCCGGGGACAGGGAACACTGAAGCTTTCTTT.